This T cell receptor (beta chain) was captured by sequencing in a study of regulatory T cells in long-lasting Graves disease. Study-level findings and limits: Few sampled subjects may have lowered accuracy. The study found lower TCR diversity in persistent Graves' patients than in newly diagnosed ones. Persistent disease preferred TRBV28, TRBJ1-2 and TRBJ2-5.

The germline V gene has CDR1 KGHDR and CDR2 SFDVKD. The CDR3 consists of 13 residues. Trimming removed 10 bases at V and 2 bases at J, with 10 bases between. Time point denoted: persistent/refractory GD, antithyroid drugs over 5 years with positive TRAb. Researchers made the TCR library from RNA that was extracted from PBMCs. In building TCR beta libraries, iRepertoire HTBI primers were used together with Arm-PCR of CDR3 regions. TCRdb reprocessed the multiplex PCR reads with MiXCR, giving one entry per CDR3 protein. The profile shows about 660,000 distinct CDR3 sequences, around 30% of them singletons. This clonotype was counted at least ten times. The antigen remains undetermined.

The sequencing here drew on peripheral blood mononuclear cells (PBMCs), taken when the disease was refractory, from a patient treated with antithyroid drugs. This chain connects TRBV24-1 to TRBJ2-2, with a tentative D call TRBD2 (5 bases). This clonotype originated in a female donor with Graves disease. CDR3 sequence: CATADPNTGELFF. The CDR3 coding sequence is TGTGCCACAGCGGATCCTAACACCGGGGAGCTGTTTTTT.